One and the same sample provided the 16 T cell receptor beta chains below, sequenced in a study of blood T cells in healthy people across ages. A sample-barcoded 5' primer and a J-beta primer mix were used in a second PCR of roughly 6 to 11 cycles. One entry per CDR3 protein results from TCRdb running MiXCR on the 5' RACE reads. The table records 800,000 to 950,000 distinct CDR3 sequences, under 50% of them present only once. The sequenced sample consisted of blood. The source of these receptors is a man younger than 45 in good health.

The genes are TRBV28 and TRBJ2-7; D remains ambiguous. V was shortened by 6 bases and J by 0 bases, with 6 bases between the two germline ends. CDR1 and CDR2 (germline): MDHEN, SYDVKM. The CDR3 totals 12 residues. The CDR3 nucleotides are TGTGCCAGCAGGTTCGTCTCCTACGAGCAGTACTTC. It specifies CASRFVSYEQYF.

This chain connects TRBV27 to TRBJ2-7; D may be TRBD2 (5 bases). The germline V gene encodes CDR1 MNHEY and CDR2 SMNVEV (reference sequence). The CDR3 consists of 15 residues. With 5 bases removed from V and 7 bases from J, the gap between germline ends came to 21 bases. The CDR3 here is CASSPLDGVLWEQYF. In DNA, the CDR3 is TGTGCCAGCAGTCCTTTGGACGGGGTTCTTTGGGAGCAGTACTTC.

A few counts support this clonotype. Germline is not matched at one junction end, which may reflect a read error. The V and J genes are TRBV9 and TRBJ2-5; 11 bases fit TRBD2. This CDR3 has 15 residues. The V gene's germline CDR1 is SGDLS and CDR2 YYNGEE. This CDR3 is CASTVAGGPVETQYF. As DNA, the CDR3 is TGTGCCAGCACCGTAGCGGGGGGGCCCGTAGAGACCCAGTACTTC.

This clonotype was counted a few times. The chain couples TRBV7-2 to TRBJ2-2; D possibly corresponds to TRBD2 (6 bases). Looked up from germline, CDR1 is SGHTA and CDR2 is FQGNSA. CDR3 length equals 15 residues. Trimming cost V 4 bases and J 8 bases, with 17 bases left between them. The CDR3, as DNA: TGTGCCAGCAGCTCCGTCGGGACGAGCGGGGGGGAGCTGTTTTTT. It translates to CASSSVGTSGGELFF. Combining the CDR3 with reference TRBV7-2 and TRBJ2-2 gives the whole variable domain GAGVSQSPSNKVTEKGKDVELRCDPISGHTALYWYRQSLGQGLEFLIYFQGNSAPDKSGLPSDRFSAERTGGSVSTLTIQRTQQEDSAVYLCASSSVGTSGGELFFGEGSRLTVL.

This clonotype was observed once. V usage is TRBV5-1 and J usage is TRBJ1-2; TRBD1 agrees at 9 bases. The CDR3 has 15 residues. Germline lookup yields CDR1 SGHRS and CDR2 YFSETQ. The V and J ends lost 4 bases and 6 bases, in that order; junction bases with no gene match: 10. This CDR3 is CASSPRGQGGDGYTF. As DNA, the CDR3 is TGCGCCAGCAGCCCAAGGGGACAGGGAGGAGATGGCTACACCTTC.

This clonotype showed up just a few times. The chain is built from TRBV29-1 and TRBJ2-1; D possibly matches TRBD1 or TRBD2 (5 bases each). V lost 2 bases and J 0 bases, leaving 11 bases between the germline ends. The CDR3 sequence is 15 residues long. Looked up from germline, CDR1 is SQVTM and CDR2 is ANQGSEA. CDR3 DNA sequence: TGCAGCGTTGAACGGGGCACCAGCTCCTACAATGAGCAGTTCTTC. It is translated as CSVERGTSSYNEQFF.

The J gene is TRBJ1-1, the V gene TRBV7-2, with 7 bases lining up with TRBD1. The CDR3 has 15 residues. Germline CDR1 reads SGHTA; CDR2 reads FQGNSA. The J segment lost 2 bases and the V segment lost 5 bases, leaving 8 bases of the junction unmatched. The CDR3 protein is CASSAQGGSNTEAFF. The CDR3 nucleotides read TGTGCCAGCAGCGCCCAGGGGGGATCAAACACTGAAGCTTTCTTT.

DNA of the CDR3: TGTGCCAGCAGTTTAGGCGGGGGGGGCCCAGATACGCAGTATTTT. It is translated as CASSLGGGGPDTQYF. The chain links TRBV12-3 or TRBV12-4 to TRBJ2-3; 9 positions match TRBD2. This CDR3 has 15 amino acids. V was clipped by 1 base and J by 4 bases; unmatched bases: 3.

The sample holds a few counts of this clonotype. The chain is built from TRBV10-3 and TRBJ1-2; 8 bases are a match to TRBD1. CDR1 and CDR2 from the germline V gene are ENHRY and SYGVKD. The CDR3 is 13 residues long. V lost 3 bases to trimming and J lost 7 bases; unmatched junction nucleotides: 4. The CDR3 region has the DNA TGTGCCATCAGTGACCAGGGGGCTCTTGGCTACACCTTC. This translates into CAISDQGALGYTF.

The chain has TRBV2 and TRBJ2-1, with 10 nucleotides matching TRBD1. The CDR3 is 14 residues long. Germline CDR1 is SNHLY and CDR2 is FYNNEI. V shed 6 bases and J 7 bases; nucleotides not matched to a gene: 6. In DNA form, the CDR3 reads TGTGCCAGCAGGGGACAGGGGAGGACGAATGAGCAGTTCTTC. Protein product: CASRGQGRTNEQFF.

Remarks on this clonotype: A junction boundary mismatches the germline segment, possibly from a read error. The rearrangement uses TRBV7-8 and TRBJ2-5; TRBD2 matches at 12 bases. The CDR3 is 16 residues long. Germline assignment: CDR1 SGHVS and CDR2 FQNEAQ. The CDR3 sequence: CVSSLSSGGAYETQYF. CDR3 DNA: TGTGTCAGCAGCTTATCTAGCGGGGGGGCGTACGAGACCCAGTACTTC. The full variable domain, its missing parts supplied by reference TRBV7-8 and TRBJ2-5, is GAGVSQSPRYKVAKRGQDVALRCDPISGHVSLFWYQQALGQGPEFLTYFQNEAQLDKSGLPSDRFFAERPEGSVSTLKIQRTQQEDSAVYLCVSSLSSGGAYETQYFGPGTRLLVL.

This clonotype occurred a few times. CDR3 protein: CASTAGHEQYF. The CDR3 DNA reads as TGTGCCAGCACGGCGGGGCACGAGCAGTACTTC. The chain carries TRBV27 and TRBJ2-7, with TRBD2 as a possible D gene (6 bases). The CDR3 length is 11 residues. From germline, CDR1 is MNHEY and CDR2 SMNVEV (reference sequence). Trimming took off 7 bases at V and 5 bases at J, with 9 bases between the two ends.

This clonotype was picked up a small number of times. This sequence joins TRBV12-3 or TRBV12-4 and TRBJ1-2, with 7 bases matching TRBD1. The CDR3 consists of 12 residues. With V trimmed by 6 bases and J by 6 bases, 4 bases remained unmatched. The CDR3 spells CASSPTGHGYTF. CDR3 DNA sequence: TGTGCCAGCAGCCCGACAGGGCATGGCTACACCTTC.

This clonotype was detected many times. The CDR3 loop reads CASLASRGVSWNTEAFF. Written as DNA, the CDR3 is TGTGCCAGCCTAGCATCCAGGGGCGTCAGTTGGAACACTGAAGCTTTCTTT. This chain uses TRBV28 with TRBJ1-1, with a weak D call TRBD1 (6 bases). CDR1 MDHEN and CDR2 SYDVKM come from the germline V gene. The CDR3 is 17 amino acids. The V gene lost 8 bases and the J gene lost 1 base, with 23 bases spanning the gap.

As DNA, the CDR3 is TGTGCCAGCAGTTACACCGGGACACTTCTTAACTATGGCTACACCTTC. It yields the protein CASSYTGTLLNYGYTF. This chain joins TRBV6-5 and TRBJ1-2, with D tentatively TRBD1 (6 bases). Trimming left V 2 bases short and J 1 base short, with 14 bases between. Per the germline V gene, CDR1 is MNHEY and CDR2 is SVGAGI. CDR3 length equals 16 residues.

V is TRBV7-9 and J is TRBJ2-5; a possible D gene is TRBD2 (5 bases). V was cut by 5 bases and J by 2 bases, with 21 bases left in between. CDR1 SEHNR and CDR2 FQNEAQ come from the germline V gene (reference sequence). The CDR3 runs to 17 residues. In nucleotides, the CDR3 is TGTGCCAGCAGCCCCCAGGAGCTCGGACTTGTACAAGAGACCCAGTACTTC. Translating it yields CASSPQELGLVQETQYF. The whole variable domain, filled in from reference TRBV7-9 and TRBJ2-5, reads DTGVSQNPRHKITKRGQNVTFRCDPISEHNRLYWYRQTLGQGPEFLTYFQNEAQLEKSRLLSDRFSAERPKGSFSTLEIQRTEQGDSAMYLCASSPQELGLVQETQYFGPGTRLLVL.